This T cell receptor (beta chain) was recovered during a study of identical twins. TCRdb fed the 5' RACE reads into MiXCR, producing one record per CDR3 protein. The profile shows about 920,000 distinct CDR3 sequences, 9% to 15% of them singletons. CDR1 SGHVS and CDR2 FQNEAQ come from the germline V gene. The CDR3 loop spans 16 amino acids. The ends were cut back, 1 base at V and 10 bases at J, with 20 bases in the middle. This sample also appeared in a second study, on yellow fever vaccine responses in identical twins.

The sequence was obtained from a woman aged 18-29 years in good health. The gene calls are TRBV7-8 and TRBJ1-5; D gene uncertain. Sequenced material: PBMCs. The CDR3 sequence: CASSLGGLSGNRPQHF. In nucleotides, the CDR3 is TGTGCCAGCAGCTTAGGGGGTCTGTCGGGTAATCGACCCCAGCATTTT.